The next 2 T cell receptor beta chains were all read from a single sample in a study of blood T cells in healthy people across ages. Next came a second PCR, run for about 7 to 12 cycles, which used a sample-barcoded 5' primer along with a J-beta primer mix. TCRdb fed the 5' RACE reads into MiXCR, producing one record per CDR3 protein. The sample contains fewer than 2,000,000 distinct CDR3 sequences, about 39% of which appear only once. The sample taken for sequencing was blood. Receptors were obtained from a human donor in good health.

This chain connects TRBV5-1 to TRBJ2-3; 8 bases map to TRBD2. CDR1 SGHRS and CDR2 YFSETQ come from the germline V gene. This CDR3 has 18 residues. J gave up 2 bases and V 4 bases, and 15 bases lay outside the gene matches. The DNA for the CDR3 is TGCGCCAGCAGCCCGGTGCGGGGGGCAATTCTCTCCACAGATACGCAGTATTTT. The encoded protein is CASSPVRGAILSTDTQYF. The full variable domain, in which reference TRBV5-1 and TRBJ2-3 provide the parts outside the CDR3, is KAGVTQTPRYLIKTRGQQVTLSCSPISGHRSVSWYQQTPGQGLQFLFEYFSETQRNKGNFPGRFSGRQFSNSRSEMNVSTLELGDSALYLCASSPVRGAILSTDTQYFGPGTRLTVL.

Only a few counts were recorded for this clonotype. The chain joins TRBV7-9 to TRBJ1-5; no clear D gene. This CDR3 is built from 15 residues. V lost 4 bases to trimming and J lost 6 bases, with 16 bases between them. The germline CDR1 and CDR2 sequences are SEHNR and FQNEAQ (reference sequence). The CDR3 here is CASSSDLTRGQPQHF. CDR3 DNA sequence: TGTGCCAGCAGCTCAGATTTAACACGAGGTCAGCCCCAGCATTTT.